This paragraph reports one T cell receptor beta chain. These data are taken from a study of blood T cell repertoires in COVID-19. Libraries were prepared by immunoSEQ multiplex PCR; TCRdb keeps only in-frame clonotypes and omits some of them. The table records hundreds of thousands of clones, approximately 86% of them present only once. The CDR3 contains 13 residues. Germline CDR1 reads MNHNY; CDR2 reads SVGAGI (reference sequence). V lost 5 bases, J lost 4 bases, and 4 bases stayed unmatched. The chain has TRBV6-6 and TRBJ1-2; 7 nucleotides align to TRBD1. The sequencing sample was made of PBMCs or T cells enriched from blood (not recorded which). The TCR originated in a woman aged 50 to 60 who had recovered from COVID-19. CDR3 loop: CASSPRDSYGYTF. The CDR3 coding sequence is TGTGCCAGCAGTCCCCGGGACAGCTATGGCTACACCTTC.